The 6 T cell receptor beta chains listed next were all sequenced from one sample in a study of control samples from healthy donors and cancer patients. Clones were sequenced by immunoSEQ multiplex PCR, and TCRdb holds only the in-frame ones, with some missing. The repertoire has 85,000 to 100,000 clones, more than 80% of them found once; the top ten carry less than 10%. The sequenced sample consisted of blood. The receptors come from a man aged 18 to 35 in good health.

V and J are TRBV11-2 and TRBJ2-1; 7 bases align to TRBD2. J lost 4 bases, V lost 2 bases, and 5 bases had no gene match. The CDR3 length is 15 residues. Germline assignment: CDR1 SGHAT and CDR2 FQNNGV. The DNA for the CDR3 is TGTGCCAGCAGCTTACTGCGGGAGTGGTACAATGAGCAGTTCTTC. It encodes CASSLLREWYNEQFF. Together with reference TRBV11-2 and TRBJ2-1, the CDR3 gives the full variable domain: EAGVAQSPRYKIIEKRQSVAFWCNPISGHATLYWYQQILGQGPKLLIQFQNNGVVDDSQLPKDRFSAERLKGVDSTLKIQPAKLEDSAVYLCASSLLREWYNEQFFGPGTRLTVL.

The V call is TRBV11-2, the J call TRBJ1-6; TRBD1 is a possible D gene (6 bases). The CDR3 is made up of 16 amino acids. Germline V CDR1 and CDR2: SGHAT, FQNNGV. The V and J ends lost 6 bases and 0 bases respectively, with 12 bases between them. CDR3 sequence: CASSSQGSSYNSPLHF. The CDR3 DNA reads TGTGCCAGCAGTTCTCAGGGGAGCTCCTATAATTCACCCCTCCACTTT. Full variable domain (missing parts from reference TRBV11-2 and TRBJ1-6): EAGVAQSPRYKIIEKRQSVAFWCNPISGHATLYWYQQILGQGPKLLIQFQNNGVVDDSQLPKDRFSAERLKGVDSTLKIQPAKLEDSAVYLCASSSQGSSYNSPLHFGNGTRLTVT.

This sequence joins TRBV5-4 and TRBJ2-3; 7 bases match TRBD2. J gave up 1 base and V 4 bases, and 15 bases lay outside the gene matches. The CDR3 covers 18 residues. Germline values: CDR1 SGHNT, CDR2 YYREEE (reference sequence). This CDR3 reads CASSPGTIAPDGTDTQYF. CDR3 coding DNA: TGTGCCAGCAGCCCCGGGACTATAGCTCCTGACGGCACAGATACGCAGTATTTT.

This CDR3 is CASSSTGAGANYGYTF. The CDR3 DNA sequence: TGTGCCAGCAGCTCTACAGGGGCCGGAGCTAACTATGGCTACACCTTC. The chain combines TRBV7-9 with TRBJ1-2; TRBD1 aligns across 7 bases. The trim removed 4 bases at V and 0 bases at J, leaving 8 bases unmatched. The CDR3 totals 16 residues. In germline, CDR1 is SEHNR, CDR2 FQNEAQ (reference sequence).

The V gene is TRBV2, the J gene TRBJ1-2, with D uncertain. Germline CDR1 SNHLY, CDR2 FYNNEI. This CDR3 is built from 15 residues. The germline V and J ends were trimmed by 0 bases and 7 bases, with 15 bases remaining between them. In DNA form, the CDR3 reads TGTGCCAGCAGTGAAGCTCTGTCGGGATTCGGTGGCTACACCTTC. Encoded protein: CASSEALSGFGGYTF. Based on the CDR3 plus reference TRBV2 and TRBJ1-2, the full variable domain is EPEVTQTPSHQVTQMGQEVILRCVPISNHLYFYWYRQILGQKVEFLVSFYNNEISEKSEIFDDQFSVERPDGSNFTLKIRSTKLEDSAMYFCASSEALSGFGGYTFGSGTRLTVV.

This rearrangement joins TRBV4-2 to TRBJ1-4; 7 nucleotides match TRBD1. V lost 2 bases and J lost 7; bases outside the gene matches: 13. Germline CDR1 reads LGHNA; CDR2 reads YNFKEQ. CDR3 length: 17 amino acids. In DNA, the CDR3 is TGTGCCAGCAGCCAAAAAAAACCGACAGGGCTTGGTGAAAAACTGTTTTTT. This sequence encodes CASSQKKPTGLGEKLFF.